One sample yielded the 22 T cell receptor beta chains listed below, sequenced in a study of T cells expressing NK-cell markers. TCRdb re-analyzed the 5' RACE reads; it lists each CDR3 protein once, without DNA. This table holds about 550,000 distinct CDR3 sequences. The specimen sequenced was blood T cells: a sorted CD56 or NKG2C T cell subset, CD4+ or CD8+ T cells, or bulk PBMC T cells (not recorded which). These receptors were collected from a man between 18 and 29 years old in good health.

CDR3 sequence reads: CATRGRGSSTGELFF. The rearrangement joins TRBV15 to TRBJ2-2. The CDR3 consists of 15 residues. The germline CDR1 and CDR2 sequences are LNHNV and YYDKDF (reference sequence).

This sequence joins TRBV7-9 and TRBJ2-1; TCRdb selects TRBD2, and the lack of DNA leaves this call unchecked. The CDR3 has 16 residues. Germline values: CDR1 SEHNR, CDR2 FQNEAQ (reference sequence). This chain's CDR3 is CASSTPLAGGPYEQFF.

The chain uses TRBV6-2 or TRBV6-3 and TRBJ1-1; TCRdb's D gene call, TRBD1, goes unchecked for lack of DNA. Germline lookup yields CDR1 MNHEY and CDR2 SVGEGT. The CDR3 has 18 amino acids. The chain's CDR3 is CASAEVSGTGGAVAEAFF.

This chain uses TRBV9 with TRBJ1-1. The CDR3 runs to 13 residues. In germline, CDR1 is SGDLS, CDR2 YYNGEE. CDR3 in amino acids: CASSPYVSTEAFF. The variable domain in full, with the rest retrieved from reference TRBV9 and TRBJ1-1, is DSGVTQTPKHLITATGQRVTLRCSPRSGDLSVYWYQQSLDQGLQFLIQYYNGEERAKGNILERFSAQQFPDLHSELNLSSLELGDSALYFCASSPYVSTEAFFGQGTRLTVV.

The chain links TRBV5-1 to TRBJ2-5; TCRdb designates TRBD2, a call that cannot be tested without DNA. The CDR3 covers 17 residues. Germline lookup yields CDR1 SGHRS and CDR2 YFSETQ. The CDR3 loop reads CASSGALAGARQETQYF. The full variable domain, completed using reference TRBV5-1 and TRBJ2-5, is KAGVTQTPRYLIKTRGQQVTLSCSPISGHRSVSWYQQTPGQGLQFLFEYFSETQRNKGNFPGRFSGRQFSNSRSEMNVSTLELGDSALYLCASSGALAGARQETQYFGPGTRLLVL.

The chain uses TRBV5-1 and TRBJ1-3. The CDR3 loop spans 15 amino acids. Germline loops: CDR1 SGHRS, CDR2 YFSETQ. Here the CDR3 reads CASSLERTAGNTIYF.

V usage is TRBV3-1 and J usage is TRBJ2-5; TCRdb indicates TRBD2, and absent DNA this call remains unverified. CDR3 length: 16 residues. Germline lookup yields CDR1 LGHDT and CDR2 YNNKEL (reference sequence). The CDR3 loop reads CASSQDLGLAKETQYF.

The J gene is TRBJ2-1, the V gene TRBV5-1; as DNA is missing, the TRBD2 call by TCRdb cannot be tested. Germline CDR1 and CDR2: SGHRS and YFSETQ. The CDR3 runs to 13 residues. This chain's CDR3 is CASNLLAGYEQFF. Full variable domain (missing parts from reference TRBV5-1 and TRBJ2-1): KAGVTQTPRYLIKTRGQQVTLSCSPISGHRSVSWYQQTPGQGLQFLFEYFSETQRNKGNFPGRFSGRQFSNSRSEMNVSTLELGDSALYLCASNLLAGYEQFFGPGTRLTVL.

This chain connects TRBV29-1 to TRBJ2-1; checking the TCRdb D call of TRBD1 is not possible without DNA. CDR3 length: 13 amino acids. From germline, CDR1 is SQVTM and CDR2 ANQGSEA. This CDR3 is CSVGRQLGNEQFF.

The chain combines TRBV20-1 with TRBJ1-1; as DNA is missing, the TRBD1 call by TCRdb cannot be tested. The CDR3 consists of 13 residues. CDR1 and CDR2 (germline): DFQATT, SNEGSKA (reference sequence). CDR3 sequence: CSASVGGRSEAFF.

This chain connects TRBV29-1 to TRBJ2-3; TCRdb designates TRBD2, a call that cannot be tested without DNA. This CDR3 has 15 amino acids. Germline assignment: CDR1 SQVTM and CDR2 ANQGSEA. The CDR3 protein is CSVAPRAGGEDTQYF.

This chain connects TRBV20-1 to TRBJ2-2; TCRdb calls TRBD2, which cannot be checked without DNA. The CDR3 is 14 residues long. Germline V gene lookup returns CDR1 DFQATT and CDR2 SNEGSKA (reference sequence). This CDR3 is CSATRGLNTGELFF.

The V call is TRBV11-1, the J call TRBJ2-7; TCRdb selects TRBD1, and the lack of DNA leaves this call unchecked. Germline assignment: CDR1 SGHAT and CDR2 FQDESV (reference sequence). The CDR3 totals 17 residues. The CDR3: CASSQLRGQAGFREQYF.

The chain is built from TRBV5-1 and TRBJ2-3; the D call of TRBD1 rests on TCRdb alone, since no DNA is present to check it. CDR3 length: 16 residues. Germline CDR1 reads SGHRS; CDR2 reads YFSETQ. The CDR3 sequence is CASSLAAPTRTDTQYF.

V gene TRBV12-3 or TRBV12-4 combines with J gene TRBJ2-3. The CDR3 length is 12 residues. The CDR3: CASRAESDTQYF.

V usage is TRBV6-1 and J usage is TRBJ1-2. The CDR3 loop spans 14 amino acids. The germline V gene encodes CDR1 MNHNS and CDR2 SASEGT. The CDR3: CASSEWQELNGYTF.

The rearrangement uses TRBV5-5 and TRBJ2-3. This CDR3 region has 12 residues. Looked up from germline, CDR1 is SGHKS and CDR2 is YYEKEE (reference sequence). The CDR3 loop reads CASSADTDTQYF.

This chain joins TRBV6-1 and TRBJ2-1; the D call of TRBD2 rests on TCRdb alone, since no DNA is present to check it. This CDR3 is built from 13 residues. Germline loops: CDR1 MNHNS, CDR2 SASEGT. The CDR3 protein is CASRPGTRNEQFF.

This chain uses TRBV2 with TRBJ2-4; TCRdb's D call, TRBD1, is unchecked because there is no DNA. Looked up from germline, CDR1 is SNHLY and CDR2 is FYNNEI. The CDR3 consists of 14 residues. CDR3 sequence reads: CASTLDTGENIQYF.

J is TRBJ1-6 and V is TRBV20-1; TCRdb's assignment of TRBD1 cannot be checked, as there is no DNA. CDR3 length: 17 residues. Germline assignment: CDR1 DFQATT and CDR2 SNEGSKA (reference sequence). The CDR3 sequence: CSARDYRGAIGGSPLHF.

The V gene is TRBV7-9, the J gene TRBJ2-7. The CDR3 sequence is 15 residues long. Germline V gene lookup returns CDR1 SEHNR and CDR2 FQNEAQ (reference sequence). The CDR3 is CASSLVMAGSYEQYF.

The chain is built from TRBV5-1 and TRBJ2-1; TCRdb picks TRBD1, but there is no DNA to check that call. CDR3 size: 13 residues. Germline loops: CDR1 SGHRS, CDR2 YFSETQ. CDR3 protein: CASSEGFPDEQFF.